This paragraph covers one T cell receptor (beta chain) sequence. As yet, its antigen is unknown. RNA transcripts provided the template for amplifying TCR beta CDR3 regions. An initial RT-PCR round employing HTBI primers preceded a second-round multiplex PCR. Via MiXCR, TCRdb re-called the multiplex PCR reads, giving one row per CDR3 protein. The sample includes almost 750,000 distinct CDR3 sequences, 35% to 50% of them seen just once. This sample was taken from a study of Graves' ophthalmopathy and Graves' hyperthyroidism. Study at large: Peripheral blood was gathered at first diagnosis, ahead of any treatment whatsoever.

Findings and caveats of the study: Blood repertoires reportedly contained most expanded thyroid clonotypes above 0.001 frequency.

Between the trimmed V and J ends, which lost 5 bases and 5 bases, there was a span of 18 bases. Germline V gene lookup returns CDR1 MNHNS and CDR2 SASEGT. CDR3 size: 15 residues. The chain links TRBV6-1 to TRBJ2-5; possibly TRBD2 for D (5 bases). This clonotype was sampled from an adult man with Graves' ophthalmopathy. The sequenced sample was peripheral blood. The CDR3 protein is CASSFIRRVNETQYF. The CDR3 nucleotides are TGTGCCAGCAGTTTCATAAGGCGGGTAAACGAGACCCAGTACTTC.